Presented here are 13 T cell receptor beta chains from one specimen sequenced in a study of T cell responses to AZD1222 COVID-19 vaccine. This table comes from immunoSEQ multiplex PCR, and its TCRdb copy is limited to in-frame clones, with some not included. There are 80,000 to 95,000 clones in the sample; 92% occur only once, and 5% to 5.5% lies in the top ten. The material was peripheral blood, obtained on day 0 of AZD1222 vaccination. Source of these receptors: an adult in good health.

The rearrangement links TRBV6-5 to TRBJ2-3; 7 bases align to TRBD2. The V segment lost 6 bases and the J segment 6 bases; nucleotides outside the gene matches: 6. CDR3 size: 13 residues. Germline CDR1 and CDR2: MNHEY and SVGAGI. The CDR3 region has the DNA TGTGCCAGCAGCCGGGACTATTCCGATACGCAGTATTTT. It codes for CASSRDYSDTQYF.

The rearrangement links TRBV7-2 to TRBJ2-2; tentative D call: TRBD2 (6 bases). The CDR3 sequence is 14 residues long. Germline loops: CDR1 SGHTA, CDR2 FQGNSA. The CDR3 is CGETVGGNTGELFF. CDR3 sequence (DNA): TGTGGCGAGACCGTGGGAGGGAACACCGGGGAGCTGTTTTTT.

This chain links TRBV5-1 with TRBJ2-1; D might be TRBD2 (6 bases). Trimming took 4 bases from V and 8 from J, leaving 16 bases between them. CDR1 SGHRS and CDR2 YFSETQ come from the germline V gene. CDR3 length: 14 residues. The CDR3 DNA reads as TGCGCCAGCAGCGACGGGAGAAAGGTTCATGAGCAGTTCTTC. Translation gives CASSDGRKVHEQFF.

The V gene is TRBV2, the J gene TRBJ1-1, with a weak D call TRBD1 (5 bases). V gave up 6 bases and J gave up 6 bases, with 20 bases separating them. The CDR3 totals 15 residues. Germline CDR1 SNHLY, CDR2 FYNNEI. The CDR3 loop reads CASREQEPVGAEAFF. CDR3 DNA sequence: TGTGCCAGCAGGGAACAGGAACCGGTAGGGGCTGAAGCTTTCTTT.

V gene TRBV5-4 combines with J gene TRBJ2-3; D call uncertain. CDR3 length equals 15 residues. Germline V gives CDR1 SGHNT, CDR2 YYREEE (reference sequence). Trimming removed 2 bases from V and 8 bases from J, with 18 bases in between. CDR3 sequence: CASSFGSRALGTQYF. CDR3 nucleotides: TGTGCCAGCAGCTTTGGATCTAGGGCTTTGGGTACGCAGTATTTT.

This CDR3 reads CSVRTGAHSGNTIYF. The CDR3 DNA is TGCAGCGTCCGCACAGGGGCCCACTCTGGAAACACCATATATTTT. J is TRBJ1-3 and V is TRBV29-1, with 7 nucleotides matching TRBD1. Germline CDR1 is SQVTM and CDR2 is ANQGSEA. The CDR3 is 15 amino acids. V lost 6 bases, J lost 0 bases, and 8 bases stayed unmatched.

This clone was picked up one time. The chain has TRBV11-2 and TRBJ2-7; 7 bases are a match to TRBD2. Trimming took 0 bases from V and 3 from J; bases not matched to a gene: 5. CDR3 length: 15 residues. The germline V gene has CDR1 SGHAT and CDR2 FQNNGV. The CDR3 reads CASSLDTSANYEQYF. In DNA, the CDR3 is TGTGCCAGCAGCTTAGATACTAGCGCAAACTACGAGCAGTACTTC.

The genes are TRBV6-5 and TRBJ1-2; D is unresolved. Germline V gives CDR1 MNHEY, CDR2 SVGAGI. V lost 6 bases to trimming and J lost 6 bases, with 11 bases between them. CDR3 length: 12 amino acids. The CDR3 DNA is TGTGCCAGCAGCCGCGGAACGGATGGCTACACCTTC. This codes for CASSRGTDGYTF.

The chain joins TRBV4-1 to TRBJ2-5; TRBD1 agrees at 8 bases. Germline V gene data show CDR1 as MGHRA and CDR2 as YSYEKL. V trimming: 0 bases; J trimming: 5 bases; junction bases outside the gene matches: 5. The CDR3 is 15 amino acids. CDR3 sequence (DNA): TGCGCCAGCAGCCAAGATGACAGGGGCTGGGAGACCCAGTACTTC. It codes for CASSQDDRGWETQYF.

The genes are TRBV21-1 and TRBJ1-3. TRBV21-1 is a recognized pseudogene. The length of the CDR3 is 20 residues. CDR3 DNA: TGTGCCAGCAGCAAAAGGCCCATTAAGGGAGATAGAGACTCTGGAAACACCATATATTTT. The encoded protein is CASSKRPIKGDRDSGNTIYF.

The chain's CDR3 is CASSYLQGGGNTEAFF. The CDR3 DNA reads TGTGCCAGCAGTTACCTGCAGGGAGGAGGGAACACTGAAGCTTTCTTT. This rearrangement joins TRBV6-2 or TRBV6-3 to TRBJ1-1; tentatively, D is TRBD1 (5 bases). CDR3 length: 16 residues. CDR1 MNHEY and CDR2 SVGEGT come from the germline V gene. V shed 2 bases and J shed 1 base, with 14 bases lying between them.

The chain links TRBV18 to TRBJ2-1, with D maybe TRBD1 (6 bases). Germline CDR1 reads KGHSH; CDR2 reads LQKENI. Trimming stripped 3 bases from V and 6 bases from J, with 15 bases between. CDR3 size: 15 residues. In DNA form, the CDR3 reads TGTGCCAGCTCACCCACCAGGGGTGGGGGCAATGAGCAGTTCTTC. Translated, it gives CASSPTRGGGNEQFF.

The table lists this clone with a count of one. CDR3 sequence reads: CASSYEGGSYGYTF. The CDR3 nucleotides read TGTGCCAGCAGTTACGAAGGGGGCTCCTATGGCTACACCTTC. The V gene is TRBV6-2 or TRBV6-3, the J gene TRBJ1-2; TRBD1 matches 7 bases. Germline CDR1 reads MNHEY; CDR2 reads SVGEGT. V lost 2 bases to trimming and J lost 4 bases; unmatched junction nucleotides: 4. CDR3 length: 14 residues.